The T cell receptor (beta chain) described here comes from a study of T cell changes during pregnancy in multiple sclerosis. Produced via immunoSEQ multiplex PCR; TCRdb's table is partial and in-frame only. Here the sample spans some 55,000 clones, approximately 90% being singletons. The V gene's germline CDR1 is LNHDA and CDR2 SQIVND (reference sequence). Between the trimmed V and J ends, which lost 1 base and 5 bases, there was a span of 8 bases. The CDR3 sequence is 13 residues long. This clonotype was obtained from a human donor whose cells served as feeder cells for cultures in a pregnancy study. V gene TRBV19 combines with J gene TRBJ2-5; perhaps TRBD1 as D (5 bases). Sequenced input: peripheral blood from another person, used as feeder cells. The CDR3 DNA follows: TGTGCCAGTAGTATAGCGTGGGGCGAGACCCAGTACTTC. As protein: CASSIAWGETQYF.